A single sample gave rise to the 23 T cell receptor beta chains below, sequenced in a study of vaccination effects on CD4 cells after COVID-19. The repertoire was sequenced with immunoSEQ multiplex PCR; TCRdb's copy has only in-frame clones and lacks some. The data contain some 77,000 clones, roughly three quarters of them seen just once; the ten biggest clones take up 4%. Antigen-specific CD4+ T cell clonotypes were called by their expansion after viral peptide-pool culture in ViraFEST. Upon completion of under eleven days in culture, CD4+ T cells were isolated. In the vaccine recipients, nucleocapsid antibodies were negative and there was no prior SARS-CoV-2 infection. No antigen has been identified for these receptors. This material consisted of CD4+ T cells from PBMCs cultured with HCoV-OC43 spike peptides, taken before COVID-19 vaccination. The subset here: HCoV-OC43 spike overlapping peptide pool stimulation. Receptors originate from a human donor who received a COVID-19 vaccine.

The gene calls are TRBV6-2 or TRBV6-3 and TRBJ1-1; 7 nucleotides align to TRBD1. This CDR3 spans 16 amino acids. The germline V gene has CDR1 MNHEY and CDR2 SVGEGT. With 5 bases clipped from V and 10 bases from J, the junction kept 19 bases outside the gene matches. CDR3 sequence (DNA): TGTGCCAGCAGTGATCGGACAGGCTGGGGTGGTGGCGTAGCTTTCTTT. Its translation: CASSDRTGWGGGVAFF.

The chain has TRBV18 and TRBJ2-3; D remains unclear. Trimming removed 0 bases from V and 2 bases from J, with 6 bases in between. Germline-derived CDR1 and CDR2 are KGHSH and LQKENI. CDR3 length: 14 amino acids. The CDR3 sequence is CASSPPTVTDTQYF. In DNA form, the CDR3 reads TGTGCCAGCTCACCACCGACCGTCACAGATACGCAGTATTTT.

The chain recombines TRBV7-8 with TRBJ1-5; TRBD1 is a possible D gene (5 bases). Looked up from germline, CDR1 is SGHVS and CDR2 is FQNEAQ. The CDR3 has 14 amino acids. Deletions cut 3 bases from V and 4 bases from J, with 10 bases between. The CDR3 sequence: CASSFVGDNQPQHF. The CDR3, as DNA: TGTGCCAGCAGCTTTGTGGGGGATAATCAGCCCCAGCATTTT.

The rearrangement uses TRBV28 and TRBJ2-7, with 9 positions matching TRBD2. Germline V gene data show CDR1 as MDHEN and CDR2 as SYDVKM. Trimming at V came to 6 bases and at J to 2 bases, leaving 8 bases not matched to a gene. The CDR3 runs to 15 residues. CDR3 sequence reads: CASRPSGTTTYEQYV. The CDR3 DNA reads as TGTGCCAGCAGACCTAGCGGGACAACGACCTACGAGCAGTACGTC.

This chain uses TRBV30 with TRBJ2-5, with 7 nucleotides matching TRBD1. CDR1 and CDR2 (germline): GTSNPN, SVGIG (reference sequence). V lost 4 bases and J lost 4; bases outside the gene matches: 6. The CDR3 length is 13 residues. Here the CDR3 reads CAWNRDRRETQYF. The CDR3 coding sequence is TGTGCCTGGAATCGGGACAGAAGAGAGACCCAGTACTTC.

CDR3 bases: TGTGCCAGCTCACCAGACGGGTACAATCAGCCCCAGCATTTT. The encoded protein is CASSPDGYNQPQHF. This chain joins TRBV18 and TRBJ1-5; D is ambiguous. The length of the CDR3 is 14 residues. Between the trimmed V and J ends, which lost 2 bases and 3 bases, there was a span of 8 bases. Per the germline V gene, CDR1 is KGHSH and CDR2 is LQKENI.

This chain connects TRBV19 to TRBJ2-1; a weak D match, TRBD1 (6 bases). In germline, CDR1 is LNHDA, CDR2 SQIVND (reference sequence). V was cut by 4 bases and J by 7 bases, with 14 bases left in between. This CDR3 has 14 amino acids. DNA for the CDR3: TGTGCCAGTAGTAGGACAGTTCCCGCGAATGAGCAGTTCTTC. It codes for CASSRTVPANEQFF.

The rearrangement links TRBV2 to TRBJ1-5, with D possibly TRBD1 on 5 matching bases. CDR3 length: 15 amino acids. Germline V gene data show CDR1 as SNHLY and CDR2 as FYNNEI. Deletions cut 5 bases from V and 0 bases from J, with 11 bases between. The CDR3 here is CASSQQALSNQPQHF. In DNA form, the CDR3 reads TGTGCCAGCAGTCAACAGGCCCTTAGCAATCAGCCCCAGCATTTT. The full variable domain, its missing parts supplied by reference TRBV2 and TRBJ1-5, is EPEVTQTPSHQVTQMGQEVILRCVPISNHLYFYWYRQILGQKVEFLVSFYNNEISEKSEIFDDQFSVERPDGSNFTLKIRSTKLEDSAMYFCASSQQALSNQPQHFGDGTRLSIL.

This clone was seen only once. This chain links TRBV9 with TRBJ2-3; the D is unclear. The CDR3 contains 16 residues. The ends were cut back, 0 bases at V and 3 bases at J, with 14 bases in the middle. Germline V lookup: CDR1 SGDLS, CDR2 YYNGEE. The CDR3 DNA reads TGTGCCAGCAGCGTAGGAAAAGGGATGACAACAGATACGCAGTATTTT. Its protein is CASSVGKGMTTDTQYF.

This clone has a single count. The chain links TRBV12-3 or TRBV12-4 to TRBJ2-3; no clear D gene. The CDR3 length is 12 residues. Between the trimmed V and J ends, which lost 3 bases and 6 bases, there was a span of 7 bases. CDR3 amino acids: CASSFPADTQYF. In nucleotides, the CDR3 is TGTGCCAGCAGTTTTCCGGCCGATACGCAGTATTTT.

V is TRBV28 and J is TRBJ2-5; the D is unclear. The CDR3 extends over 15 amino acids. Per germline, CDR1 MDHEN and CDR2 SYDVKM. V shed 3 bases and J shed 1 base, with 12 bases lying between them. The DNA for the CDR3 is TGTGCCAGCAGTTTCCGGGCTTACCCCCAAGAGACCCAGTACTTC. Translating gives CASSFRAYPQETQYF.

The rearrangement links TRBV28 to TRBJ2-3; 8 bases are a match to TRBD1. The CDR3 length is 12 residues. Germline lookup yields CDR1 MDHEN and CDR2 SYDVKM. Trimming took 10 bases from V and 1 from J; bases not matched to a gene: 1. CDR3 nucleotides: TGTGCCACGACAGGGGGCACAGATACGCAGTATTTT. Amino acid sequence: CATTGGTDTQYF.

The chain recombines TRBV5-1 with TRBJ2-1, with 9 bases aligning to TRBD2. J was trimmed by 4 bases and V by 4 bases; bases with no gene match: 3. The CDR3 runs to 14 residues. Germline V gives CDR1 SGHRS, CDR2 YFSETQ. The CDR3 is CASSPSGGYNEQFF. The CDR3 DNA reads as TGCGCCAGCAGCCCAAGCGGGGGGTACAATGAGCAGTTCTTC. Variable domain in full (rest from reference TRBV5-1 and TRBJ2-1): KAGVTQTPRYLIKTRGQQVTLSCSPISGHRSVSWYQQTPGQGLQFLFEYFSETQRNKGNFPGRFSGRQFSNSRSEMNVSTLELGDSALYLCASSPSGGYNEQFFGPGTRLTVL.

This clone was observed a few times. This chain connects TRBV7-8 to TRBJ2-2; TRBD1 might be the D (6 bases). Deletions cut 4 bases from V and 1 base from J, with 13 bases between. The CDR3 covers 16 residues. The germline V gene has CDR1 SGHVS and CDR2 FQNEAQ. The CDR3 loop reads CASSSFSRGNTGELFF. In nucleotides, the CDR3 is TGTGCCAGCAGCTCTTTCTCCAGGGGGAACACCGGGGAGCTGTTTTTT.

This clone was seen a few times. The rearrangement links TRBV2 to TRBJ1-4, with no clear D. The CDR3 sequence is 12 residues long. The germline V gene encodes CDR1 SNHLY and CDR2 FYNNEI. Trimming pared 4 bases from V and 11 bases from J, leaving 11 bases between. The CDR3 sequence: CASSVIGFKLFF. CDR3 nucleotides: TGTGCCAGCAGTGTTATAGGATTCAAACTGTTTTTT.

A note on this clone: The junction does not match germline at one end; this may be a read error. This chain connects TRBV18 to TRBJ1-5; no clear D gene. The CDR3 contains 15 residues. Germline lookup yields CDR1 KGHSH and CDR2 LQKENI. As DNA, the CDR3 is TGTGCCAGCTCCCCCGGGAGGGATAGCGATCAGCCCCAGCATTTT. Translated: CASSPGRDSDQPQHF.

The V gene is TRBV19, the J gene TRBJ1-5; D remains ambiguous. The V end lost 6 bases, the J end lost 5 bases, and 11 bases lay between the germline ends. This CDR3 is 13 amino acids long. CDR1 is LNHDA and CDR2 is SQIVND in the germline V gene (reference sequence). The CDR3 here is CASSAATHQPQHF. CDR3 coding DNA: TGTGCCAGTAGCGCAGCAACCCATCAGCCCCAGCATTTT.

This chain connects TRBV11-2 to TRBJ2-5, with a tentative D call TRBD1 (6 bases). Trimming stripped 4 bases from V and 5 bases from J, with 20 bases between. This CDR3 has 16 residues. CDR1 is SGHAT, CDR2 FQNNGV, per germline. The CDR3 protein is CASSSDRKIPTETQYF. The CDR3 DNA reads TGTGCCAGCAGCTCCGACAGGAAAATCCCCACGGAGACCCAGTACTTC. Combining the CDR3 with reference TRBV11-2 and TRBJ2-5 gives the whole variable domain EAGVAQSPRYKIIEKRQSVAFWCNPISGHATLYWYQQILGQGPKLLIQFQNNGVVDDSQLPKDRFSAERLKGVDSTLKIQPAKLEDSAVYLCASSSDRKIPTETQYFGPGTRLLVL.

The chain couples TRBV5-1 to TRBJ1-2, with D possibly matching TRBD1 (6 bases). CDR1 and CDR2 (germline): SGHRS, YFSETQ. V shed 0 bases and J shed 7 bases, with 13 bases lying between them. The CDR3 sequence is 14 residues long. The CDR3 bases are TGCGCCAGCAGCTTGGAAGGATTCAGGGGTGGCTACACCTTC. Translation: CASSLEGFRGGYTF.

CDR3 region: CASWRRGQETQYF. CDR3 nucleotides: TGTGCCAGTTGGAGGCGCGGACAGGAGACCCAGTACTTC. V usage is TRBV6-5 and J usage is TRBJ2-5; perhaps TRBD1 as D (6 bases). Trimming removed 9 bases at V and 5 bases at J, with 16 bases between. Germline assignment: CDR1 MNHEY and CDR2 SVGAGI. The CDR3 spans 13 residues.

This clone was observed a single time. V usage is TRBV6-2 or TRBV6-3 and J usage is TRBJ2-4; TRBD2 agrees at 9 bases. CDR3 size: 17 residues. Losses at the gene ends were 6 bases for V and 1 base for J; bases not matched to a gene: 10. Germline V lookup: CDR1 MNHEY, CDR2 SVGEGT. The CDR3 coding sequence is TGTGCCAGCAGCCAACGGGGCGGGGGGGCTGCCAAAAACATTCAGTACTTC. Its translation is CASSQRGGGAAKNIQYF.

This clone came up a few times. V usage is TRBV5-1 and J usage is TRBJ1-1; 8 bases align to TRBD1. J was trimmed by 1 base and V by 4 bases; bases with no gene match: 9. The CDR3 consists of 16 residues. CDR1 is SGHRS and CDR2 is YFSETQ in the germline V gene. DNA for the CDR3: TGCGCCAGCAGCGGAAATCTCGGGACAGGGAACACTGAAGCTTTCTTT. Protein sequence: CASSGNLGTGNTEAFF. The variable domain in full, completed from reference TRBV5-1 and TRBJ1-1, reads KAGVTQTPRYLIKTRGQQVTLSCSPISGHRSVSWYQQTPGQGLQFLFEYFSETQRNKGNFPGRFSGRQFSNSRSEMNVSTLELGDSALYLCASSGNLGTGNTEAFFGQGTRLTVV.

CDR3 coding DNA: TGTGCCAGCAGGCCGCGGGACTGGGCTAACTATGGCTACACCTTC. Translated, it gives CASRPRDWANYGYTF. The rearrangement links TRBV5-6 to TRBJ1-2; tentative D call: TRBD1 (5 bases). The V end lost 5 bases, the J end lost 0 bases, and 14 bases lay between the germline ends. The germline CDR1 and CDR2 sequences are SGHDT and YYEEEE. There are 15 residues in the CDR3. Supplemented by reference TRBV5-6 and TRBJ1-2, the full variable domain reads DAGVTQSPTHLIKTRGQQVTLRCSPKSGHDTVSWYQQALGQGPQFIFQYYEEEERQRGNFPDRFSGHQFPNYSSELNVNALLLGDSALYLCASRPRDWANYGYTFGSGTRLTVV.